The next 10 T cell receptor beta chains were all read from a single sample in a study of cytomegalovirus exposure and HLA in healthy donors (dated by TCRdb to between 2016 and 2019). Library preparation employed the immunoSEQ multiplex PCR assay. The multiplex PCR relied on a mix of 60 forward primers for TCR Vbeta segments and 13 reverse primers for TCR Jbeta segments. Not all clones reach the TCRdb copy of this immuneACCESS table, which keeps in-frame sequences only. Checked studies attribute under half of the gap to unresolved V genes and leave the rest unexplained. A total of 40,000 or so clones appear in this sample, approximately 75% of them only once. The ten biggest clones cover 3% to 4.5% of the sample. The material sequenced was PBMCs. These receptors were collected from a man aged 40-50 years in good health and CMV-seronegative.

V usage is TRBV30 and J usage is TRBJ2-5; maybe TRBD2 (6 bases). Germline assignment: CDR1 GTSNPN and CDR2 SVGIG (reference sequence). The CDR3 contains 13 residues. Trimming removed 4 bases at V and 0 bases at J, with 9 bases between. The CDR3 nucleotides are TGTGCCTGGAACGGGGGATACCAAGAGACCCAGTACTTC. This sequence encodes CAWNGGYQETQYF.

The genes are TRBV19 and TRBJ2-7; D possibly corresponds to TRBD2 (7 bases). This CDR3 is built from 14 residues. Germline CDR1 reads LNHDA; CDR2 reads SQIVND (reference sequence). V was trimmed by 5 bases and J by 2 bases, leaving 13 bases between them. This CDR3 is CASSSVGGPYEQYF. The CDR3, as DNA: TGTGCCAGTAGTTCGGTCGGGGGGCCCTACGAGCAGTACTTC.

The gene calls are TRBV6-6 and TRBJ1-1; D is possibly TRBD1 (6 bases). This CDR3 contains 12 residues. V lost 6 bases and J 8 bases, leaving 13 bases between the germline ends. CDR1 and CDR2 from the germline V gene are MNHNY and SVGAGI (reference sequence). The CDR3 is CASSLGHREAFF. CDR3 in DNA: TGTGCCAGCAGCCTGGGACACCGAGAAGCTTTCTTT.

CDR3 sequence (DNA): TGCGCCAGCAGCCAAGATACCGGGGGGGCGGGATACGAGCAGTACTTC. It encodes CASSQDTGGAGYEQYF. The chain recombines TRBV4-1 with TRBJ2-7, with 8 nucleotides matching TRBD2. V trimming: 0 bases; J trimming: 4 bases; junction bases outside the gene matches: 8. Germline V gene lookup returns CDR1 MGHRA and CDR2 YSYEKL. This CDR3 is 16 amino acids long.

The chain is built from TRBV7-8 and TRBJ1-4, with 9 bases that match TRBD1. The CDR3 contains 13 residues. Germline V CDR1 and CDR2: SGHVS, FQNEAQ. J gave up 14 bases and V 2 bases, and 6 bases lay outside the gene matches. CDR3 sequence (DNA): TGTGCCAGCAGCTTATCTGGGACAGGGTACCTGTTTTTT. Amino acids: CASSLSGTGYLFF. The full variable domain, in which reference TRBV7-8 and TRBJ1-4 provide the parts outside the CDR3, is GAGVSQSPRYKVAKRGQDVALRCDPISGHVSLFWYQQALGQGPEFLTYFQNEAQLDKSGLPSDRFFAERPEGSVSTLKIQRTQQEDSAVYLCASSLSGTGYLFFGSGTQLSVL.

The chain joins TRBV5-1 to TRBJ2-5, with D uncertain. Trimming removed 4 bases from V and 5 bases from J, with 15 bases in between. The CDR3 spans 14 residues. CDR1 and CDR2 from the germline V gene are SGHRS and YFSETQ. Written as DNA, the CDR3 is TGCGCCAGCAGCGCCCAGGCTTCAGAGGAGACCCAGTACTTC. Its translation is CASSAQASEETQYF.

This chain connects TRBV15 to TRBJ2-7, with 7 bases aligning to TRBD2. Germline V CDR1 and CDR2: LNHNV, YYDKDF (reference sequence). The CDR3 is made up of 12 amino acids. CDR3 bases: TGTGGGACACGGGGGGATTCCTACGAGCAGTACTTC. The encoded protein is CGTRGDSYEQYF.

The chain joins TRBV7-2 to TRBJ2-3; 7 nucleotides agree with TRBD2. From germline, CDR1 is SGHTA and CDR2 FQGNSA. V was clipped by 9 bases and J by 6 bases; unmatched bases: 12. This CDR3 has 14 residues. In DNA form, the CDR3 reads TGTGCCAGTGAAATGACTAGCTCTCTCGATACGCAGTATTTT. This translates into CASEMTSSLDTQYF.

The chain couples TRBV4-1 to TRBJ1-1; 9 positions agree with TRBD1. CDR1 MGHRA and CDR2 YSYEKL come from the germline V gene. Trimming at V came to 3 bases and at J to 4 bases, leaving 3 bases not matched to a gene. The CDR3 covers 14 residues. In nucleotides, the CDR3 is TGCGCCAGCAGCCACGGGACAGGGTTCACTGAAGCTTTCTTT. Translating gives CASSHGTGFTEAFF.

The genes are TRBV6-5 and TRBJ1-6; TRBD1 agrees at 8 bases. Germline V lookup: CDR1 MNHEY, CDR2 SVGAGI. The CDR3 has 14 amino acids. J lost 9 bases, V lost 5 bases, and 6 bases had no gene match. CDR3 protein: CASSKTGVISPLHF. DNA of the CDR3: TGTGCCAGCAGTAAGACAGGGGTAATTTCACCCCTCCACTTT.